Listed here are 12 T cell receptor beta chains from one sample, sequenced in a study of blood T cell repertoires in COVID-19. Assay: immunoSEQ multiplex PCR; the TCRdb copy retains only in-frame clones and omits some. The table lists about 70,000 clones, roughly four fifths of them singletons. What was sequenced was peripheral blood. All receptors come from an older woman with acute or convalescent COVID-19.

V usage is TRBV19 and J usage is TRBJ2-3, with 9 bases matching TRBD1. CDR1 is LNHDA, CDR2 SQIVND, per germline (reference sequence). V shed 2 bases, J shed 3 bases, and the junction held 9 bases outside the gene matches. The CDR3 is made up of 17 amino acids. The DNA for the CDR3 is TGTGCCAGTAGTATAATGATAGGACAGGGGACAACAGATACGCAGTATTTT. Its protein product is CASSIMIGQGTTDTQYF.

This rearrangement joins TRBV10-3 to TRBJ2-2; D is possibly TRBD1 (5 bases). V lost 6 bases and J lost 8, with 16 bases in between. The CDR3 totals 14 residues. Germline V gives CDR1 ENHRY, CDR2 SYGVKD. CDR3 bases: TGTGCCATCAGCGAACAGGTAGCCGGGGGGGAGCTGTTTTTT. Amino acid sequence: CAISEQVAGGELFF.

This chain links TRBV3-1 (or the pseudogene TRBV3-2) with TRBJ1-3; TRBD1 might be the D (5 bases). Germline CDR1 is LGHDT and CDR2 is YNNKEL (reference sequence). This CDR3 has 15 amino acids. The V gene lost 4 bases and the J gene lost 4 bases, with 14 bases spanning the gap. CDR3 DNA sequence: TGTGCCAGCAGCCCTATGGGGGGTATCGGAAACACCATATATTTT. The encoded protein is CASSPMGGIGNTIYF.

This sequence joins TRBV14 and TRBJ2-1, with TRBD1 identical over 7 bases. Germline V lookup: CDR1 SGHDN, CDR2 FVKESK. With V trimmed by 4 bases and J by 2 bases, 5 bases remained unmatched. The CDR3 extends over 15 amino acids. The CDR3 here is CASSLRDSPYNEQFF. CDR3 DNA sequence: TGTGCCAGCAGCCTTAGGGACAGCCCCTACAATGAGCAGTTCTTC.

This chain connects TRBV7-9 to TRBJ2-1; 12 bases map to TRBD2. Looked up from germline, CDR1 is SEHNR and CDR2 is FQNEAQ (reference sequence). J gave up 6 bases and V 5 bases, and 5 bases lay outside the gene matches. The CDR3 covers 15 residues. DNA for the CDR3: TGTGCCAGCAGCGGTACTAGCGGGAGGTTCAATGAGCAGTTCTTC. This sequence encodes CASSGTSGRFNEQFF.

This CDR3 reads CASSSQFLDEQFF. CDR3 sequence (DNA): TGCGCCAGCAGTAGCCAATTTCTCGATGAGCAGTTCTTC. The chain couples TRBV10-1 to TRBJ2-1, with no clear D. V gave up 5 bases and J gave up 8 bases, with 13 bases separating them. The CDR3 totals 13 residues. Germline values: CDR1 WNHNN, CDR2 SYGVQD (reference sequence).

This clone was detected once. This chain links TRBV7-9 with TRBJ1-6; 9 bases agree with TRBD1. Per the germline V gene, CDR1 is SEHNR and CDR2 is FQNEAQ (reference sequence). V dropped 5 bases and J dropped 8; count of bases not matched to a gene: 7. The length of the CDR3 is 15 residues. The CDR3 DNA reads TGTGCCAGCAGCCGGGGACAGGGAAAAGATTCACCCCTCCACTTT. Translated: CASSRGQGKDSPLHF.

CDR3 sequence: CASSVSTSEQFF. Written as DNA, the CDR3 is TGTGCCAGCAGCGTTTCAACGAGTGAGCAGTTCTTC. The chain joins TRBV9 to TRBJ2-1, with D unresolved. CDR1 SGDLS and CDR2 YYNGEE come from the germline V gene. The CDR3 is 12 amino acids. The germline V and J ends were trimmed by 2 bases and 9 bases, with 9 bases remaining between them. Using reference TRBV9 and TRBJ2-1 for the parts outside the CDR3, the full variable domain is DSGVTQTPKHLITATGQRVTLRCSPRSGDLSVYWYQQSLDQGLQFLIQYYNGEERAKGNILERFSAQQFPDLHSELNLSSLELGDSALYFCASSVSTSEQFFGPGTRLTVL.

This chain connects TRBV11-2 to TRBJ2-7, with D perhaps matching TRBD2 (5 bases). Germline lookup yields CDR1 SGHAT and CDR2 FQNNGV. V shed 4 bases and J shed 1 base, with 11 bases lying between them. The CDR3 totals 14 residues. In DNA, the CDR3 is TGTGCCAGCAGCTCCCGGACTCTGTCCTACGAGCAGTACTTC. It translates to CASSSRTLSYEQYF.

In DNA form, the CDR3 reads TGCGCCAGCAAACACGAGGAGGGGTCCAGGACCCAGTACTTC. It translates to CASKHEEGSRTQYF. The V and J genes are TRBV5-1 and TRBJ2-5; TRBD2 might be the D (6 bases). This CDR3 is 14 amino acids long. Trimming removed 6 bases at V and 7 bases at J, with 19 bases between. Germline V CDR1 and CDR2: SGHRS, YFSETQ.

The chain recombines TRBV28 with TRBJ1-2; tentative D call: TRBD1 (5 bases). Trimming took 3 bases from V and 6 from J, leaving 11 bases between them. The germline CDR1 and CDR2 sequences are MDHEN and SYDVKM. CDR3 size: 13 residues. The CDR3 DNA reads TGTGCCAGCAGTTTGGGCAGGGAGGATGGCTACACCTTC. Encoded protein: CASSLGREDGYTF.

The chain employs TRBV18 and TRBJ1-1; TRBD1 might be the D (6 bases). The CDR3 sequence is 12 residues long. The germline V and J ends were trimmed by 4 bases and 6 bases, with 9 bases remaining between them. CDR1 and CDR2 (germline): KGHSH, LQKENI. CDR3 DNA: TGTGCCAGCTCACAGGCAGGGGCTGAAGCTTTCTTT. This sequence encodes CASSQAGAEAFF. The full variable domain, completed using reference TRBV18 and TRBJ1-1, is NAGVMQNPRHLVRRRGQEARLRCSPMKGHSHVYWYRQLPEEGLKFMVYLQKENIIDESGMPKERFSAEFPKEGPSILRIQQVVRGDSAAYFCASSQAGAEAFFGQGTRLTVV.